This T cell receptor beta chain was captured in a study of shared clonotypes between healthy human individuals. V was cut by 7 bases and J by 7 bases, with 17 bases left in between. The CDR3 length is 14 residues. Per germline, CDR1 LGHNT and CDR2 FRNRAP. The assay was immunoSEQ multiplex PCR, and TCRdb's table has in-frame clones only and misses some. The table lists about 1.1 million clones, 77% of them singletons. A single count supports this clone. Its matching antigen is unknown. Study-level results: Across a few donors, naive CD4 shared 4.5% to 6%, naive CD8 around 3.8%, memory CD4 more than 2%, memory CD8 0.4% to 0.5%. Though the depth was large, rarefaction showed that sorted-subset sequencing was incomplete. Clonotype sharing among donors was thought likely to change with sequencing depth. Larger estimated richness was generally seen in naive subsets than in memory subsets.

Sequencing used memory CD4+ T cells from PBMCs. Subset specified: CD45RA-negative fraction. The TCR originated in a man between 18 and 29 years old in good health. Some clones in this sample may be carry-over from other donors' samples. The chain uses TRBV12-5 and TRBJ1-5, with a weak D call TRBD1 (6 bases). CDR3: CASVPSGGRQPQHF. DNA for the CDR3: TGTGCTAGTGTTCCCTCGGGGGGCCGACAGCCCCAGCATTTT.